The sequence of this TCR beta chain was determined in a study of T cells in Graves' hyperthyroidism and ophthalmopathy. Study-level points and caveats: A 13 V-J signature model discriminated ophthalmopathy versus stable hyperthyroidism.

This clonotype came up a few times. The antigen is unknown. Authors of the study amplified TCR beta CDR3 regions from RNA transcripts. HTBI primers were employed in a first-round RT-PCR of the TCR CDR3. MiXCR was run by TCRdb on the multiplex PCR reads, yielding one entry per CDR3 protein. The sample has some 690,000 distinct CDR3 sequences; 17% are singletons. Patients aged 18 to 65 had newly diagnosed hyperthyroidism that had lasted under 2 months. Exclusion of a patient resulted from uncontrolled infection, other autoimmune disease, pregnancy or lactation. Fresh peripheral blood, roughly 10 ml of it, supplied the PBMCs. J lost 0 bases, V lost 0 bases, and 5 bases had no gene match. The CDR3 runs 17 residues. Germline CDR1 is SNHLY and CDR2 is FYNNEI.

The sequencing sample was made of blood. V and J are TRBV2 and TRBJ2-1; 7 bases are shared with TRBD2. The receptor comes from a man between 45 and 60 years old with Graves' hyperthyroidism. CDR3 loop: CASSEAPGLLSYNEQFF. The CDR3 bases are TGTGCCAGCAGTGAAGCACCGGGACTACTCTCCTACAATGAGCAGTTCTTC.